These 5 T cell receptor beta chains were sequenced from one sample in a study of T cells in Graves' hyperthyroidism and ophthalmopathy. TCR beta CDR3 region amplification was performed from RNA transcripts. In the first-round RT-PCR of the TCR CDR3, the HTBI primer set was used. MiXCR was run by TCRdb on the multiplex PCR reads, yielding one entry per CDR3 protein. The sample comprises 300,000 or so distinct CDR3 sequences, approximately 15% of which are singletons, and roughly 50% rests with the top ten. Sample: blood. The origin of the receptors is a woman between 55 and 75 years old with Graves' ophthalmopathy.

This clonotype was detected ten times or more. The chain couples TRBV7-9 to TRBJ2-7; TRBD2 aligns across 7 bases. CDR3 length: 15 residues. Germline CDR1 reads SEHNR; CDR2 reads FQNEAQ (reference sequence). Trimming removed 5 bases from V and 4 bases from J; junction bases left unmatched: 11. The CDR3 loop is CASSPGGGDTYEQYF. The CDR3 DNA reads TGTGCCAGCAGCCCAGGTGGGGGGGATACTTACGAGCAGTACTTC.

There are many counts of this clonotype. V is TRBV20-1 and J is TRBJ2-4; no definite D call. CDR3 length: 14 residues. V was shortened by 5 bases and J by 0 bases, with 11 bases between the two germline ends. Germline CDR1 and CDR2: DFQATT and SNEGSKA (reference sequence). CDR3 sequence (DNA): TGCAGTGCTCCCTCGAGGCTAGCCAAAAACATTCAGTACTTC. Its protein product is CSAPSRLAKNIQYF.

This clonotype was counted only a few times. A much larger clone is a single base away; this may be a read error. The chain employs TRBV7-9 and TRBJ2-7; D gene uncertain. V lost 1 base and J lost 4, with 8 bases in between. The CDR3 has 13 residues. The V gene's germline CDR1 is SEHNR and CDR2 FQNEAQ (reference sequence). CDR3 nucleotide sequence: TGTGCCAGCAGCTTAGTGGCTGGTTACGAGCAGTACTTC. The encoded protein is CASSLVAGYEQYF.

This clonotype was counted many times. The genes are TRBV3-1 and TRBJ1-1; 10 nucleotides line up with TRBD1. The CDR3 is 13 amino acids. V lost 2 bases to trimming and J lost 11 bases; unmatched junction nucleotides: 5. Germline CDR1 reads LGHDT; CDR2 reads YNNKEL (reference sequence). This CDR3 is CASSQTGQGRAFF. The CDR3 DNA follows: TGTGCCAGCAGCCAAACGGGACAGGGGAGGGCTTTCTTT.

This clonotype was detected many times. Here the CDR3 DNA reads TGTGCCAGCAGCGCGAGCGGTCCCACAGATACGCAGTATTTT. This sequence encodes CASSASGPTDTQYF. The chain has TRBV9 and TRBJ2-3, with a weak D call TRBD2 (5 bases). The CDR3 consists of 14 residues. In germline, CDR1 is SGDLS, CDR2 YYNGEE. With 3 bases removed from V and 2 bases from J, the gap between germline ends came to 10 bases.